These 10 T cell receptor beta chains were sequenced from one sample in a study of T cell responses to AZD1222 COVID-19 vaccine. Clones were read by immunoSEQ multiplex PCR, and TCRdb kept only the in-frame ones, dropping some. The top ten hold roughly an eighth of the sample, which has about 140,000 clones, roughly 93% seen once. The sample in question was peripheral blood, obtained after recovery from COVID-19. The receptors originated from an adult who had recovered from COVID-19.

This chain's CDR3 is CATSDPKEPGQETQYF. The DNA of the CDR3 is TGTGCCACCAGTGATCCAAAAGAGCCGGGGCAGGAGACCCAGTACTTC. The chain recombines TRBV24-1 with TRBJ2-5; tentatively, D is TRBD1 or TRBD2 (5 bases each). Per germline, CDR1 KGHDR and CDR2 SFDVKD. The V end lost 3 bases, the J end lost 5 bases, and 18 bases lay between the germline ends. This CDR3 is 16 amino acids long.

The V call is TRBV27, the J call TRBJ2-7; D may be TRBD1 or TRBD2 (5 bases each). V was trimmed by 5 bases and J by 7 bases, leaving 15 bases between them. CDR3 size: 13 residues. Per germline, CDR1 MNHEY and CDR2 SMNVEV (reference sequence). The CDR3 region is CASSQGLAGEQYF. In nucleotides, the CDR3 is TGTGCCAGCAGTCAGGGCCTTGCGGGTGAGCAGTACTTC.

V and J are TRBV29-1 and TRBJ1-4, with D hard to call. In germline, CDR1 is SQVTM, CDR2 ANQGSEA. Deletions cut 7 bases from V and 7 bases from J, with 19 bases between. The CDR3 has 14 amino acids. As DNA, the CDR3 is TGCAGCGCCCAGGACGGCCTATGGGGTGAAAAACTGTTTTTT. The encoded protein is CSAQDGLWGEKLFF.

This clone was recorded only once. The chain carries TRBV5-1 and TRBJ2-1; 9 positions match TRBD2. The CDR3 runs 14 residues. Germline CDR1 SGHRS, CDR2 YFSETQ. The J segment lost 7 bases and the V segment lost 0 bases, leaving 2 bases of the junction unmatched. The CDR3 here is CASSLGREGNEQFF. CDR3 bases: TGCGCCAGCAGCTTGGGGCGGGAGGGGAATGAGCAGTTCTTC.

This sequence joins TRBV6-5 and TRBJ1-1; 8 bases line up with TRBD1. The V segment lost 6 bases and the J segment 1 base; nucleotides outside the gene matches: 4. Germline CDR1 is MNHEY and CDR2 is SVGAGI. This CDR3 region has 14 residues. CDR3 in amino acids: CASSRQGRNTEAFF. Written as DNA, the CDR3 is TGTGCCAGCAGCAGACAGGGGCGGAACACTGAAGCTTTCTTT.

This clone was seen more than once but under ten times. The chain has TRBV19 and TRBJ1-5; a weak D match, TRBD1 (6 bases). Per the germline V gene, CDR1 is LNHDA and CDR2 is SQIVND (reference sequence). The CDR3 is 15 amino acids. Deletions cut 0 bases from V and 4 bases from J, with 10 bases between. As DNA, the CDR3 is TGTGCCAGTAGTATAGAGGGGGGCAGGAATCAGCCCCAGCATTTT. Residues: CASSIEGGRNQPQHF.

In its sample, this clone was seen once. The chain has TRBV28 and TRBJ1-1; D unresolved. With 9 bases removed from V and 4 bases from J, the gap between germline ends came to 15 bases. The V gene's germline CDR1 is MDHEN and CDR2 SYDVKM. This CDR3 contains 13 residues. This CDR3 is CASSLLLGTEAFF. The CDR3 region has the DNA TGTGCCAGTTCCCTCCTACTGGGCACTGAAGCTTTCTTT.

V gene TRBV7-9 combines with J gene TRBJ2-1; D unclear. The length of the CDR3 is 17 residues. Trimming cost V 1 base and J 0 bases, with 13 bases left between them. CDR1 and CDR2 from the germline V gene are SEHNR and FQNEAQ (reference sequence). The CDR3 spells CASSLVWSPSSYNEQFF. In DNA form, the CDR3 reads TGTGCCAGCAGCTTAGTTTGGAGCCCGAGCTCCTACAATGAGCAGTTCTTC. The whole variable domain, filled in from reference TRBV7-9 and TRBJ2-1, reads DTGVSQNPRHKITKRGQNVTFRCDPISEHNRLYWYRQTLGQGPEFLTYFQNEAQLEKSRLLSDRFSAERPKGSFSTLEIQRTEQGDSAMYLCASSLVWSPSSYNEQFFGPGTRLTVL.

The chain is built from TRBV6-2 or TRBV6-3 and TRBJ2-7; TRBD2 matches 8 bases. Unmatched junction bases numbered 9, after V lost 6 bases and J lost 2 bases. Looked up from germline, CDR1 is MNHEY and CDR2 is SVGEGT. The CDR3 extends over 15 amino acids. CDR3 sequence reads: CASSPPPGGPYEQYF. DNA for the CDR3: TGTGCCAGCAGCCCTCCACCGGGAGGGCCCTACGAGCAGTACTTC.

The chain is built from TRBV28 and TRBJ2-7; D unclear. V dropped 6 bases and J dropped 0 bases, with 15 bases sitting between them. The CDR3 spans 15 residues. Germline loops: CDR1 MDHEN, CDR2 SYDVKM. The CDR3: CASSLQLQNSYEQYF. The CDR3 coding sequence is TGTGCCAGCAGCTTACAGCTGCAGAACTCCTACGAGCAGTACTTC.